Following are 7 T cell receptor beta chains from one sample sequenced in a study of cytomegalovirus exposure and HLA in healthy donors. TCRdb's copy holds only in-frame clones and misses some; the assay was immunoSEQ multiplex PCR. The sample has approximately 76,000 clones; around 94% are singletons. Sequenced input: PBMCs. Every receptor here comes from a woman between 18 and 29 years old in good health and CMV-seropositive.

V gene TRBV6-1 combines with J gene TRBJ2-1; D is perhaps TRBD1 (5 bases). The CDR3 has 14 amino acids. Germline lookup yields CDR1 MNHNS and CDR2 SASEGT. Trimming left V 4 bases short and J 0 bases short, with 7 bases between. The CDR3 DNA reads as TGTGCCAGCAGTGGACAGTTCTCCTACAATGAGCAGTTCTTC. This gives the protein CASSGQFSYNEQFF.

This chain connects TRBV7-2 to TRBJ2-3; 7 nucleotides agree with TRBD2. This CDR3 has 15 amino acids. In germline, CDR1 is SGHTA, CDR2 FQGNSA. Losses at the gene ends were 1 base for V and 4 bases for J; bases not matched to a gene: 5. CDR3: CASSLVAGAADTQYF. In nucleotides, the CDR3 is TGTGCCAGCAGCTTAGTTGCGGGAGCCGCAGATACGCAGTATTTT. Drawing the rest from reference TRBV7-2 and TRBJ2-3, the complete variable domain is GAGVSQSPSNKVTEKGKDVELRCDPISGHTALYWYRQSLGQGLEFLIYFQGNSAPDKSGLPSDRFSAERTGGSVSTLTIQRTQQEDSAVYLCASSLVAGAADTQYFGPGTRLTVL.

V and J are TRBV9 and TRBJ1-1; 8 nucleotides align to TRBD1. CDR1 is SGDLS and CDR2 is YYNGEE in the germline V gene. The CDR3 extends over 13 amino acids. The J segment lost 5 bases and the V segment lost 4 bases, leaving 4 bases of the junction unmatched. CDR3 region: CASSLWTGTEAFF. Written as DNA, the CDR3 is TGTGCCAGCAGCCTATGGACAGGGACTGAAGCTTTCTTT.

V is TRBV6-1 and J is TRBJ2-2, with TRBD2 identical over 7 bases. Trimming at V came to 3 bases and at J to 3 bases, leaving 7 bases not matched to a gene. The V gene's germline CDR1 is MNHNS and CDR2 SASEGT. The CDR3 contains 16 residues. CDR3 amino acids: CASSDWSSGYTGELFF. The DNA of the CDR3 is TGTGCCAGCAGTGATTGGAGTAGCGGGTACACCGGGGAGCTGTTTTTT.

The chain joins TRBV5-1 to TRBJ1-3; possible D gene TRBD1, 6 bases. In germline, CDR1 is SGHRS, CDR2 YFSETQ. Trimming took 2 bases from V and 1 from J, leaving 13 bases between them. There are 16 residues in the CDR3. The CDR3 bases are TGCGCCAGCAGCTTACAGGGAATCGAGTCTGGAAACACCATATATTTT. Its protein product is CASSLQGIESGNTIYF.

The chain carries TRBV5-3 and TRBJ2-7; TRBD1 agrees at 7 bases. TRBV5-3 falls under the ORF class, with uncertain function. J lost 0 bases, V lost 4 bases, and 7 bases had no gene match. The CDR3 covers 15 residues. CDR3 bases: TGTGCCAGAAGCATTAGACAGGGTCACTCCTACGAGCAGTACTTC. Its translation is CARSIRQGHSYEQYF.

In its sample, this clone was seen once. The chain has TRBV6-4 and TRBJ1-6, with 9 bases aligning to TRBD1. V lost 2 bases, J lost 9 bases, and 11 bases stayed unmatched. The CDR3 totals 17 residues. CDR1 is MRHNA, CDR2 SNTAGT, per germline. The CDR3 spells CASSDRRGDRVGSPLHF. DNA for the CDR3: TGTGCCAGCAGTGACCGACGGGGGGACAGGGTCGGTTCACCCCTCCACTTT.